This passage covers 13 T cell receptor beta chains from one sample sequenced in a study of tumor and adjacent non-tumor tissue in lung cancer. This sample's RNA came from whole unsorted tissue. Three rounds of nested PCR, following a modified ARM-PCR protocol, produced the TCRbeta library. Each CDR3 protein is one row after TCRdb ran MiXCR on the multiplex PCR reads. This sample has fewer than 100,000 distinct CDR3 sequences, with 55% to 80% found just once. The specimen was lung tumor tissue. These TCRs come from a woman between 40 and 55 years old with non-small cell lung cancer.

About this clonotype: The missing conserved phenylalanine or tryptophan at the end of this CDR3 makes a read error likely. V is TRBV11-2 and J is TRBJ2-1, with 9 bases aligning to TRBD2. The CDR3 spans 15 residues. The germline V gene has CDR1 SGHAT and CDR2 FQNNGV. V was pared by 3 bases and J by 2 bases, with 2 bases of the junction left unmatched. The DNA for the CDR3 is TGTGCCAGCAGCTTTACTAGCGGGCCCTACAATGAGCAGTTCTCC. Translating it yields CASSFTSGPYNEQFS.

V gene TRBV6-5 combines with J gene TRBJ1-3, with 9 bases fitting TRBD1. The germline CDR1 and CDR2 sequences are MNHEY and SVGAGI. The ends lost 7 bases at V and 7 bases at J; junction bases unmatched: 11. This CDR3 region has 15 residues. The CDR3 sequence: CASNSDRGWRNTIYF. The CDR3 nucleotides read TGTGCCAGCAACAGCGACAGGGGGTGGCGGAACACCATATATTTT.

A note on this clonotype: The junction differs from germline at one of its ends, possibly a read error. The J gene is TRBJ2-5, the V gene TRBV6-1; D remains ambiguous. Matching the DNA end better, TRBJ2-1 makes the J call doubtful. Per germline, CDR1 MNHNS and CDR2 SASEGT. CDR3 length: 13 residues. This chain's CDR3 is CASSSGFGETQFF. The CDR3 DNA reads as TGCGCCAGCAGTTCAGGCTTCGGAGAGACCCAGTTCTTC.

Worth noting for this clonotype: At one boundary the junction diverges from the germline segment, which might be a read error. The chain uses TRBV20-1 and TRBJ1-5, with D unresolved. CDR1 and CDR2 from the germline V gene are DFQATT and SNEGSKA (reference sequence). CDR3 length: 14 amino acids. CDR3 amino acids: CGARDLGESEPQHF. DNA for the CDR3: TGCGGTGCTAGAGATCTCGGGGAATCGGAGCCTCAGCATTTT.

This clonotype was seen more than once but under ten times. Being one base from a much bigger clone, this may be a read error. The J gene is TRBJ2-7, the V gene TRBV10-2; D might be TRBD2 (5 bases). Deletions cut 4 bases from V and 1 base from J, with 14 bases between. This CDR3 contains 15 residues. Per the germline V gene, CDR1 is WSHSY and CDR2 is SAAADI. The CDR3 sequence: CASSVSSRPSYEQYF. The CDR3 bases are TGCGCCAGCAGTGTATCTAGCAGGCCTTCCTACGAGCAGTACTTC.

This clonotype was recorded a few times. The chain recombines TRBV20-1 with TRBJ1-6; possibly TRBD1 for D (6 bases). The V end lost 6 bases, the J end lost 5 bases, and 17 bases lay between the germline ends. The CDR3 is made up of 15 amino acids. Germline CDR1 is DFQATT and CDR2 is SNEGSKA (reference sequence). The CDR3 spells CSAPTPDRNNSPLHF. In DNA form, the CDR3 reads TGCAGTGCCCCCACCCCGGACAGAAATAATTCACCCCTCCACTTT.

Concerning this clonotype: One end of the junction is discordant with germline, which a read error may explain. The rearrangement uses TRBV4-1 and TRBJ1-6, with 9 bases identical to TRBD1. The germline CDR1 and CDR2 sequences are MGHRA and YSYEKL. CDR3 length equals 16 residues. DNA of the CDR3: TGCGCCAGCAGGCAGGCTTGGGACAGGGTGACTTCACACCTCCACTTT. It encodes CASRQAWDRVTSHLHF.

Points on this clonotype: One end of the junction fails to match germline, which may point to a read error. This rearrangement joins TRBV6-1 to TRBJ2-7; D not certain. Germline V gene data show CDR1 as MNHNS and CDR2 as SASEGT. This CDR3 comprises 11 residues. For the CDR3, the DNA is TGTGCCAGCGGCGACCTCTACGAACAGTACTTC. Amino acids: CASGDLYEQYF.

This chain joins TRBV11-2 and TRBJ2-3, with D perhaps matching TRBD1 (5 bases). The V gene's germline CDR1 is SGHAT and CDR2 FQNNGV. The CDR3 length is 14 residues. V gave up 5 bases and J gave up 11 bases, with 20 bases separating them. The CDR3 reads CASSRTDTYSRQYF. CDR3 nucleotides: TGTGCCAGCAGCCGCACGGACACGTACAGTAGGCAGTATTTT. The full variable domain, rest sourced from reference TRBV11-2 and TRBJ2-3, is EAGVAQSPRYKIIEKRQSVAFWCNPISGHATLYWYQQILGQGPKLLIQFQNNGVVDDSQLPKDRFSAERLKGVDSTLKIQPAKLEDSAVYLCASSRTDTYSRQYFGPGTRLTVL.

This clonotype occurred once. V and J are TRBV29-1 and TRBJ2-1; 9 nucleotides agree with TRBD2. The CDR3 spans 15 residues. Losses at the gene ends were 6 bases for V and 3 bases for J; bases not matched to a gene: 9. Germline-derived CDR1 and CDR2 are SQVTM and ANQGSEA. CDR3 sequence: CSVARISGSYNEQFF. In DNA form, the CDR3 reads TGCAGCGTCGCAAGGATTAGCGGGAGCTACAATGAGCAGTTCTTC.

About this clonotype itself: A read error is likely, as this CDR3 ends without the conserved phenylalanine or tryptophan. The limits of the CDR3 on the DNA are not certain, so only TCRdb's listed CDR3 is given. The chain employs TRBV12-1 and TRBJ2-7; the D segment call TRBD1 is taken from the table without a DNA check. TRBV12-1 is a documented pseudogene. The CDR3 adds up to 16 amino acids, both ends counted. CDR3 sequence reads: CVSTPVMNPGRPEQYS.

This clonotype was counted between two and nine times. The genes are TRBV19 and TRBJ2-1, with 9 bases matching TRBD2. After removal of 4 bases from V and 2 bases from J, the junction contained 9 bases not matched to a gene. Germline CDR1 is LNHDA and CDR2 is SQIVND (reference sequence). The CDR3 is made up of 17 amino acids. CDR3 loop: CASSSLAGDRTYNEQFF. Here the CDR3 DNA reads TGTGCCAGTAGTAGCTTAGCGGGAGACCGTACCTACAATGAGCAGTTCTTC.

V is TRBV14 and J is TRBJ2-1; D assignment may be TRBD1 or TRBD2 (5 bases each). V lost 1 base and J 0 bases, leaving 25 bases between the germline ends. The CDR3 has 21 residues. Germline CDR1 reads SGHDN; CDR2 reads FVKESK. The CDR3 region is CASSQGPRPGPLKSSYNEQFF. The CDR3 bases are TGTGCCAGCAGCCAAGGCCCCCGCCCGGGACCATTGAAAAGCTCCTACAATGAGCAGTTCTTC.